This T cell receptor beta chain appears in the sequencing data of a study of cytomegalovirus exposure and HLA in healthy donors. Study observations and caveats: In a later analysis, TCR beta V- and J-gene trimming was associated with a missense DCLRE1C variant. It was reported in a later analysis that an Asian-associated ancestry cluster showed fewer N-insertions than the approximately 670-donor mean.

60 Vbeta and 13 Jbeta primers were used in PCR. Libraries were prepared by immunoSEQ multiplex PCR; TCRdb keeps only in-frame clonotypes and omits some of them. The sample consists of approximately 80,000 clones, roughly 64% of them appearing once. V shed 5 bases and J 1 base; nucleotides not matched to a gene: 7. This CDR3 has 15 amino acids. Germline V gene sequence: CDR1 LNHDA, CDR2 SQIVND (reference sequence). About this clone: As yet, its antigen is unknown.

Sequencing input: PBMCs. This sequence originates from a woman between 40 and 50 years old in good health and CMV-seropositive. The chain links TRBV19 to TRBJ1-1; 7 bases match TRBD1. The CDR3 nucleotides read TGTGCCAGTAGTCGACAGGGAAAGGCGAACACTGAAGCTTTCTTT. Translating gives CASSRQGKANTEAFF.